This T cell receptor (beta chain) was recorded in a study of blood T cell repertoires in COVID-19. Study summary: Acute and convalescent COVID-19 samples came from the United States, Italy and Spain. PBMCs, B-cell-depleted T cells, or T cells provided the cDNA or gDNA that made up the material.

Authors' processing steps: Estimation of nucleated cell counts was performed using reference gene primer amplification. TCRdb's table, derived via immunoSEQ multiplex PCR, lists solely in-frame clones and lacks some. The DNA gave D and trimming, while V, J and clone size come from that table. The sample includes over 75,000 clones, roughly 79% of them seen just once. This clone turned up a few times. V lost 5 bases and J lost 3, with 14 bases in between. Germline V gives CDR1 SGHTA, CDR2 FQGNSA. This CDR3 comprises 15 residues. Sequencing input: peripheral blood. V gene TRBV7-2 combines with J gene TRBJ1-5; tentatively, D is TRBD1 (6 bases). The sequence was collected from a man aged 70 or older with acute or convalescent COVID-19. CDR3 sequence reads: CASSPRQDDNQPQHF. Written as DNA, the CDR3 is TGTGCCAGCAGCCCTCGACAGGACGACAATCAGCCCCAGCATTTT.